This T cell receptor beta chain was profiled in a study of blood T cells in healthy people across ages. Study-wide points: Investigators treated diversity estimates from one million T cells as underestimates. Age showed a roughly linear inverse relationship with TCR beta diversity per million T cells.

CDR3 length equals 13 residues. The germline V gene has CDR1 DFQATT and CDR2 SNEGSKA (reference sequence). Trimming pared 5 bases from V and 6 bases from J, leaving 14 bases between. Regarding this clonotype: Its antigen is not known.

Then a second PCR, running about 6 to 11 cycles, was carried out with a sample-barcoded 5' primer and a J-beta primer mix. Every molecule of cDNA carried a tag from a template-switch adaptor with 12 random nucleotides. TCRdb re-analysed the 5' RACE reads in MiXCR, keeping a single row per CDR3 protein. The data contain roughly 680,000 distinct CDR3 sequences, 45% to 60% of them seen just once; the ten biggest clones take up roughly 12%. The source is a woman older than 75 in good health. The chain uses TRBV20-1 and TRBJ2-4; D is undetermined. Sequencing input: blood. Here the CDR3 reads CSAVGISRNIQYF. CDR3 DNA sequence: TGCAGTGCTGTAGGGATCAGTAGAAACATTCAGTACTTC.